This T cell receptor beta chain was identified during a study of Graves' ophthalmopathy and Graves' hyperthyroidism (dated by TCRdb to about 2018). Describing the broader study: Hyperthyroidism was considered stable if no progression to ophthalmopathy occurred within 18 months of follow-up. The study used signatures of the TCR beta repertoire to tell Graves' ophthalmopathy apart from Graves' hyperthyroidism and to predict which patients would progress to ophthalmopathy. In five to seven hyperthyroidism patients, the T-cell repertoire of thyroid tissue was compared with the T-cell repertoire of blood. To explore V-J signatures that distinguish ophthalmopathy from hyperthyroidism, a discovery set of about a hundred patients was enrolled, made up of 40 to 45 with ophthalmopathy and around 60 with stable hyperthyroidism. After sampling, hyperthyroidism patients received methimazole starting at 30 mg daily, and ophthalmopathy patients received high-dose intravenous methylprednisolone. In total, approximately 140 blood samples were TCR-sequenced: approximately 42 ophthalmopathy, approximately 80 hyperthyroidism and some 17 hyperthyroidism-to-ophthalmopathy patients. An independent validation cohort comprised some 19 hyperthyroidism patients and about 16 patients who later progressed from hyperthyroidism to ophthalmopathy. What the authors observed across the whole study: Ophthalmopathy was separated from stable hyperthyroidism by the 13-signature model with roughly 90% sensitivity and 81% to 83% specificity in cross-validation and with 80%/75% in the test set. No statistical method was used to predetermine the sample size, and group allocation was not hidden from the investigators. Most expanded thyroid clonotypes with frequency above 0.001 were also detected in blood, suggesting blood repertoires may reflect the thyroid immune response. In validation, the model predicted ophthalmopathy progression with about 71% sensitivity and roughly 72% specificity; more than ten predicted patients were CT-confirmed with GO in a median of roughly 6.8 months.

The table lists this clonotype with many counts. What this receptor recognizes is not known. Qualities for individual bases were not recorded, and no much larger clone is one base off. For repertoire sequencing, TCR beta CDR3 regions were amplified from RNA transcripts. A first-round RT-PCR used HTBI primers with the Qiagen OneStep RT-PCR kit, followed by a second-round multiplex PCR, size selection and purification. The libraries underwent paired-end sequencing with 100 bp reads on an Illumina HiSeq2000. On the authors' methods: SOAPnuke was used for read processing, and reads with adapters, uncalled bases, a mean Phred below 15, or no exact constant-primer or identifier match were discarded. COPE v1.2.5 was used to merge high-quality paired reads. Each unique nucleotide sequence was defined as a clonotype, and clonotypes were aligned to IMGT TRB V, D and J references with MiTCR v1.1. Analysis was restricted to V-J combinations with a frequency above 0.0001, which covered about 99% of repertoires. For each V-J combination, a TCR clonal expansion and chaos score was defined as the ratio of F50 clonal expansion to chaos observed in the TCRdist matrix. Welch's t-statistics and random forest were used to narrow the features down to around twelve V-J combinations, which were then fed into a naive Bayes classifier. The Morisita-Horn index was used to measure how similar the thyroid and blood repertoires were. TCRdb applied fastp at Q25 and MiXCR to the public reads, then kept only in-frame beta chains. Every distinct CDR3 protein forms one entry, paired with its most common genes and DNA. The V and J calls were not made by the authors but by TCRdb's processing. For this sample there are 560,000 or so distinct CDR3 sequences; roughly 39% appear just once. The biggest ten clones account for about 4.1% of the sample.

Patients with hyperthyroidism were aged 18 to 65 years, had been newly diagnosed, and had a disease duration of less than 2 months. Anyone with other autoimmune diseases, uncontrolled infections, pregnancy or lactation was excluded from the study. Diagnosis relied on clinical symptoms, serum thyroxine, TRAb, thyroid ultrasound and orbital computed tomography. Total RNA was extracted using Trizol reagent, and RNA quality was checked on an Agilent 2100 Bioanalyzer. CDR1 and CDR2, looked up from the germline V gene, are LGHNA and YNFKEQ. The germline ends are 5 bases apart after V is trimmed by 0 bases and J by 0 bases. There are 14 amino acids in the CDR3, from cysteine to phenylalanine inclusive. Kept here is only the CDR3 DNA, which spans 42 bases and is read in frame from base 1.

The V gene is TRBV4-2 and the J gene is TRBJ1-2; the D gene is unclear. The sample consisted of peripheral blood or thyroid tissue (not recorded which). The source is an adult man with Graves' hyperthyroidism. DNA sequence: TGTGCCAGCAGCCAAGAGGGGACTAACTATGGCTACACCTTC. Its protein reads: CASSQEGTNYGYTF.